This TCR beta chain came from a study of T-cell memory formation after mild COVID-19. The germline V and J ends were trimmed by 5 bases and 0 bases, with 10 bases remaining between them. This CDR3 has 14 amino acids. Each CDR3 protein is one row after TCRdb ran MiXCR on the 5' RACE reads. The table records 280,000 or so distinct CDR3 sequences, roughly 18% of them present only once. This TCR derives from a man younger than 35 who had mild COVID-19 (a few samples of this study predate the infection). Cell type and time point are not known. The rearrangement links TRBV12-3 or TRBV12-4 to TRBJ2-5; D is unclear. The specimen sequenced was PBMCs or a T cell subset sorted from them (not recorded which). CDR3 protein: CASSDRANQETQYF. The CDR3 coding sequence is TGTGCCAGCAGTGATCGGGCTAACCAAGAGACCCAGTACTTC.